The rows below give T cell receptor beta chains drawn from one sample of a study of cytomegalovirus exposure and HLA in healthy donors. The assay was immunoSEQ multiplex PCR, and TCRdb's table has in-frame clones only and misses some. This sample has some 140,000 clones, with 60% to 85% found just once. What was sequenced was PBMCs. The receptor set was obtained from a male donor in good health and CMV-seropositive. CDR3s include the opening cysteine and the closing phenylalanine or tryptophan. The D gene is left open where the match is weak. Rows may omit the clone size; those that give it use once, few, many or a size class.

d_gene	abundance	v_gene	j_gene	CDR3aa	CDR3nt
TRBD2	NA	TRBV9	TRBJ2-1	CASMREGGNEQFF	TGTGCCAGCATGAGGGAGGGCGGGAATGAGCAGTTCTTC
NA	NA	TRBV2	TRBJ1-1	CASKGGSFTLTEAFF	TGTGCCTCTAAGGGGGGGTCCTTTACCCTCACTGAAGCTTTCTTT
NA	once	TRBV27	TRBJ2-7	CASSFGQHTYEQYF	TGTGCCAGCAGCTTTGGACAGCACACCTACGAGCAGTACTTC
NA	NA	TRBV15	TRBJ2-4	CATSGGQRLFLAKNIQYF	TGTGCCACCAGCGGTGGACAGAGACTTTTTCTAGCCAAAAACATTCAGTACTTC
TRBD1	NA	TRBV19	TRBJ1-5	CASSGRQGANQPQHF	TGTGCCAGTAGTGGACGACAGGGGGCAAATCAGCCCCAGCATTTT
TRBD2	NA	TRBV6-6	TRBJ2-3	CASSPSGGAPDTQYF	TGTGCCAGCAGCCCTAGCGGGGGGGCCCCAGATACGCAGTATTTT
NA	few	TRBV15	TRBJ1-1	CATSRVRGEAFF	TGTGCCACCAGCAGAGTGAGGGGGGAAGCTTTCTTT
TRBD1	NA	TRBV7-9	TRBJ1-4	CASSLDPGQGREKLFF	TGTGCCAGCAGCTTAGATCCGGGACAGGGACGCGAAAAACTGTTTTTT
TRBD1	NA	TRBV19	TRBJ1-2	CASSIVRDRSNYGYTF	TGTGCCAGTAGTATAGTTCGGGACAGGTCTAACTATGGCTACACCTTC
TRBD1	NA	TRBV2	TRBJ1-2	CASSEVWDRRDYGYTF	TGTGCCAGCAGTGAAGTCTGGGACAGGAGAGACTATGGCTACACCTTC
NA	NA	TRBV7-6	TRBJ2-5	CASSLMTEQETQYF	TGTGCCAGCAGCTTGATGACGGAGCAAGAGACCCAGTACTTC
TRBD2	NA	TRBV4-3	TRBJ2-3	CASSLVLAGSTDTQYF	TGCGCCAGCAGCCTCGTACTAGCGGGGTCCACAGATACGCAGTATTTT
NA	NA	TRBV18	TRBJ2-7	CASSPGLNSYEQYF	TGTGCCAGCTCACCAGGGCTGAACTCCTACGAGCAGTACTTC
NA	NA	TRBV4-3	TRBJ2-1	CASSLGVGDSYNEQFF	TGCGCCAGCAGCCTAGGCGTGGGCGACTCCTACAATGAGCAGTTCTTC
NA	NA	TRBV13	TRBJ2-7	CASSSYQLYEQYF	TGTGCCAGCAGCTCGTACCAACTCTACGAGCAGTACTTC
NA	NA	TRBV5-1	TRBJ2-5	CASNTGFQETQYF	TGCGCCAGCAATACAGGGTTCCAAGAGACCCAGTACTTC
NA	NA	TRBV19	TRBJ1-2	CASSQGFFYGYTF	TGTGCCAGTAGTCAGGGTTTCTTCTATGGCTACACCTTC
NA	NA	TRBV19	TRBJ1-1	CASSRGATMNTEAFF	TGTGCCAGTAGTCGCGGGGCCACAATGAACACTGAAGCTTTCTTT
NA	NA	TRBV11-2	TRBJ2-7	CASSLDGNYEQYF	TGTGCCAGCAGCTTAGACGGTAACTACGAGCAGTACTTC
TRBD1	NA	TRBV6-5	TRBJ1-2	CASSYSEGARDGYTF	TGTGCCAGCAGTTACTCCGAGGGGGCGCGGGATGGCTACACCTTC
TRBD1	NA	TRBV5-1	TRBJ2-7	CASSLAGTGGHEQYF	TGCGCCAGCAGCTTGGCCGGGACAGGGGGCCACGAGCAGTACTTC
NA	NA	TRBV7-2	TRBJ1-2	CASSPTRGSGYTF	TGTGCCAGCAGCCCTACTCGAGGATCTGGCTACACCTTC
TRBD1	NA	TRBV5-4	TRBJ1-2	CASSHRQGYGYTF	TGTGCCAGCAGCCATAGACAGGGGTATGGCTACACCTTC
NA	NA	TRBV25-1	TRBJ2-7	CATIRQGPTYEQYF	TGTGCCACCATCAGGCAGGGGCCTACCTACGAGCAGTACTTC
NA	NA	TRBV11-2	TRBJ1-5	CASSLGRGQRLQPQHF	TGTGCCAGCAGCTTAGGGCGTGGACAACGGCTACAGCCCCAGCATTTT
NA	NA	TRBV9	TRBJ1-6	CASSVATGNSPLHF	TGTGCCAGCAGCGTAGCTACAGGGAATTCACCCCTCCACTTT
NA	NA	TRBV6-5	TRBJ2-7	CASRGGRDTDYEQYF	TGTGCCAGCAGAGGGGGGAGGGACACAGACTACGAGCAGTACTTC
NA	NA	TRBV10-3	TRBJ1-5	CAISPTGGQPQHF	TGTGCCATCTCCCCGACGGGGGGCCAGCCCCAGCATTTT
NA	NA	TRBV14	TRBJ2-7	CASSQYYEQYF	TGTGCCAGCAGCCAATATTACGAGCAGTACTTC
TRBD1	NA	TRBV5-6	TRBJ2-7	CASSWGQGYEQYF	TGTGCCAGCAGCTGGGGACAGGGCTACGAGCAGTACTTC
NA	NA	TRBV29-1	TRBJ2-6	CSVLSGANVLTF	TGCAGCGTTCTATCTGGGGCCAACGTCCTGACTTTC
NA	few	TRBV7-9	TRBJ2-5	CASSRGARKGETQYF	TGTGCCAGCAGCCGGGGGGCCAGGAAGGGGGAGACCCAGTACTTC
NA	NA	TRBV6-5	TRBJ2-5	CASSYSRRQETQYF	TGTGCCAGCAGTTACTCGAGAAGACAGGAGACCCAGTACTTC
TRBD1	once	TRBV11-2	TRBJ1-1	CASSSRQGANTEAFF	TGTGCCAGCAGCTCCAGACAGGGGGCGAACACTGAAGCTTTCTTT
TRBD2	few	TRBV6-5	TRBJ2-2	CASTLAGNTGELFF	TGTGCCAGCACCTTAGCGGGGAACACCGGGGAGCTGTTTTTT
NA	NA	TRBV6-5	TRBJ1-5	CASSQDGNQPQHF	TGTGCCAGCAGCCAGGATGGCAATCAGCCCCAGCATTTT
TRBD2	NA	TRBV28	TRBJ2-7	CASSPLYPSGRASEQYF	TGTGCCAGCAGTCCCCTATACCCGAGCGGGAGGGCCTCCGAGCAGTACTTC
NA	NA	TRBV7-2	TRBJ2-7	CASSLWSEQYF	TGTGCCAGCAGCTTGTGGAGCGAGCAGTACTTC
TRBD1	NA	TRBV11-2	TRBJ2-7	CASSSNRGEQYF	TGTGCCAGCAGCTCAAACAGGGGCGAGCAGTACTTC
NA	NA	TRBV29-1	TRBJ1-2	CSAMTGESYGYTF	TGCAGCGCAATGACAGGTGAATCCTATGGCTACACCTTC
TRBD1	NA	TRBV14	TRBJ1-1	CASSQDRGMNTEAFF	TGTGCCAGCAGCCAGGACAGGGGCATGAACACTGAAGCTTTCTTT
NA	NA	TRBV7-2	TRBJ2-5	CASSLSRYQETQYF	TGTGCCAGCAGCCTAAGCCGGTACCAAGAGACCCAGTACTTC
NA	NA	TRBV5-1	TRBJ2-7	CASSKTDYEQYF	TGCGCCAGCAGCAAGACAGATTACGAGCAGTACTTC
NA	NA	TRBV30	TRBJ1-4	CAWSVKAGGEKLFF	TGTGCCTGGAGTGTAAAGGCGGGTGGGGAAAAACTGTTTTTT
NA	NA	TRBV5-1	TRBJ2-7	CASSFRDTGYEQYF	TGCGCCAGCAGCTTCCGGGACACGGGGTACGAGCAGTACTTC
NA	NA	TRBV7-2	TRBJ1-5	CASSFEARRPQHF	TGTGCCAGCAGCTTTGAGGCGAGACGGCCCCAGCATTTT
NA	NA	TRBV28	TRBJ1-5	CASSLSARGLYSNQPQHF	TGTGCCAGCAGTTTATCGGCCAGGGGATTATATAGCAATCAGCCCCAGCATTTT
NA	NA	TRBV9	TRBJ1-1	CASSVGAGVGTEAFF	TGTGCCAGCAGCGTAGGGGCAGGGGTAGGCACTGAAGCTTTCTTT
TRBD2	NA	TRBV5-1	TRBJ2-7	CASSFASGGAGEQYF	TGCGCCAGCAGCTTCGCTAGCGGGGGGGCGGGGGAGCAGTACTTC
TRBD1	NA	TRBV28	TRBJ1-2	CASIRGQGNYGYTF	TGTGCCAGCATCCGGGGACAGGGGAACTATGGCTACACCTTC
TRBD1	NA	TRBV6-6	TRBJ2-7	CASSSRTGLRYEQYF	TGTGCCAGCAGTTCACGGACAGGTCTTCGCTACGAGCAGTACTTC
NA	NA	TRBV11-1	TRBJ1-1	CASSQLPGLNTEAFF	TGTGCCAGCAGCCAGCTACCAGGATTGAACACTGAAGCTTTCTTT
TRBD2	NA	TRBV6-5	TRBJ2-5	CASSYSGLASQETQYF	TGTGCCAGCAGTTACTCGGGACTAGCGAGCCAAGAGACCCAGTACTTC